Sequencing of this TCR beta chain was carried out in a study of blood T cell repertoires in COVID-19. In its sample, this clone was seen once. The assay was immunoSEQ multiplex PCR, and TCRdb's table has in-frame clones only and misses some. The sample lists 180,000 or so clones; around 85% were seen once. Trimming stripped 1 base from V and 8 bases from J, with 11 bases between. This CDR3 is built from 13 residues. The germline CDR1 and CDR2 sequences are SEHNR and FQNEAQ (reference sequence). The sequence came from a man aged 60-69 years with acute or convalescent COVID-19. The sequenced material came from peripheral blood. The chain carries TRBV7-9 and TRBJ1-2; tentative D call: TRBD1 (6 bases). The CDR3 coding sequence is TGTGCCAGCAGCTTAGGGACAGCTACAGGCTACACCTTC. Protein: CASSLGTATGYTF.